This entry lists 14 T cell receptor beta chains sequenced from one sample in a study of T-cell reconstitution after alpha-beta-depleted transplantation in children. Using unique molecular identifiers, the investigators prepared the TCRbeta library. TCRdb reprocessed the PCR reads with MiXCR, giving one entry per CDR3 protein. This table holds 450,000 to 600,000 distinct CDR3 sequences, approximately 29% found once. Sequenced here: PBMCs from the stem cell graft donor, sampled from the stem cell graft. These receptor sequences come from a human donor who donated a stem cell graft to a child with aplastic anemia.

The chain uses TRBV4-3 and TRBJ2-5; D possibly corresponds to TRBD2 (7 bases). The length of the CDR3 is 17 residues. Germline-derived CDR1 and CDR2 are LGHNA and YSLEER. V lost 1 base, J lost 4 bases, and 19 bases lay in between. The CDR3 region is CASSQVRDPGGRETQYF. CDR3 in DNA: TGCGCCAGCAGCCAAGTTCGGGACCCGGGGGGCCGAGAGACCCAGTACTTC.

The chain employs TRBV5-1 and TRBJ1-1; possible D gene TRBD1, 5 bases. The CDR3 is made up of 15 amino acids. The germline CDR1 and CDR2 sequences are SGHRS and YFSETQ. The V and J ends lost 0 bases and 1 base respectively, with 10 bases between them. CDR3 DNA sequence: TGCGCCAGCAGCTTGGACGTGACAGAGAACACTGAAGCTTTCTTT. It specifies CASSLDVTENTEAFF.

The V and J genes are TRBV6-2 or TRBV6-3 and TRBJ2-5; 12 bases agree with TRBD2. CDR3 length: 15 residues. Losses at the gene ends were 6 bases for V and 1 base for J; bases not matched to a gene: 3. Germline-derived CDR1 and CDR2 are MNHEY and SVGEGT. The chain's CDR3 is CASSPTSGSQETQYF. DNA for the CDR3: TGTGCCAGCAGCCCGACTAGCGGGAGCCAAGAGACCCAGTACTTC.

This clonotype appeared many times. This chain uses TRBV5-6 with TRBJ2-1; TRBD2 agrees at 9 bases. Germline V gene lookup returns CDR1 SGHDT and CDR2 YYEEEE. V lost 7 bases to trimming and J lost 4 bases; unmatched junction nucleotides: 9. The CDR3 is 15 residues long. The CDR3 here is CASRGLSGSYNEQFF. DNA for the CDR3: TGTGCCAGCCGGGGACTTAGCGGGAGTTACAATGAGCAGTTCTTC.

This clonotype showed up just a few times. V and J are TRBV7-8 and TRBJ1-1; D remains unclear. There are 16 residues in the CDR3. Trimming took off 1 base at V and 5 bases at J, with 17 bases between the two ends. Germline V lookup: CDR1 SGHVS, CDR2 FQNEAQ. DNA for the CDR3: TGTGCCAGCAGCTTAGGCGCGGTAGGTAGTGGAACTGAAGCTTTCTTT. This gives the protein CASSLGAVGSGTEAFF.

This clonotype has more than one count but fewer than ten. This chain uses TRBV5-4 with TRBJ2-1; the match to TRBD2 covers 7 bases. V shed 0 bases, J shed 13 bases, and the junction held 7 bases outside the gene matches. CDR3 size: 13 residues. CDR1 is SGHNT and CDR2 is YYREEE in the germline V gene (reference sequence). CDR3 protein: CASSLARRESQFF. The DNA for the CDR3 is TGTGCCAGCAGCTTGGCCCGGCGGGAGTCTCAGTTCTTC.

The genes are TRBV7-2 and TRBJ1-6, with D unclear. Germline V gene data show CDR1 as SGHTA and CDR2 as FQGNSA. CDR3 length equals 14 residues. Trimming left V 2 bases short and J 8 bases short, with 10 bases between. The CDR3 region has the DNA TGTGCCAGCAGCTTATTGGATTGGGATTCACCCCTCCACTTT. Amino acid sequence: CASSLLDWDSPLHF.

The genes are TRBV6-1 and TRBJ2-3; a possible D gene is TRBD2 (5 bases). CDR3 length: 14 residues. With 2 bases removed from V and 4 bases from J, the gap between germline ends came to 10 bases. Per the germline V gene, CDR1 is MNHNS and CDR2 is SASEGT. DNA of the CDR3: TGTGCCAGCAGTGAAAGCGGAGGCCCAGATACGCAGTATTTT. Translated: CASSESGGPDTQYF.

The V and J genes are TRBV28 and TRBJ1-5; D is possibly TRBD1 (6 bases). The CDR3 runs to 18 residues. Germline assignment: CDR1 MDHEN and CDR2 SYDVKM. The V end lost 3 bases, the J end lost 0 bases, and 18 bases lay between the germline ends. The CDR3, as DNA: TGTGCCAGCAGTTTCCATTTGGACAGTTGGTATAGCAATCAGCCCCAGCATTTT. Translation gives CASSFHLDSWYSNQPQHF.

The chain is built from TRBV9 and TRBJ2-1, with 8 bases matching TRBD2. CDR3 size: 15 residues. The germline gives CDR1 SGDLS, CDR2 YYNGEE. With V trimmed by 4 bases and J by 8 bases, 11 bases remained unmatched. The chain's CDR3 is CASSPKRESGHEQFF. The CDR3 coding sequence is TGTGCCAGCAGCCCCAAGCGGGAGTCTGGCCATGAGCAGTTCTTC.

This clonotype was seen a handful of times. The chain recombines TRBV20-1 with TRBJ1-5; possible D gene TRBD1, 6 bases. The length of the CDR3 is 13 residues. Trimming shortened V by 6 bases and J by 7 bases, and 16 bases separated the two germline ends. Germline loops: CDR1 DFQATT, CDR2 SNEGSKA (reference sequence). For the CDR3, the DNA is TGCAGTGCGTTACAGGGAGTGAGACAGCCCCAGCATTTT. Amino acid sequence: CSALQGVRQPQHF.

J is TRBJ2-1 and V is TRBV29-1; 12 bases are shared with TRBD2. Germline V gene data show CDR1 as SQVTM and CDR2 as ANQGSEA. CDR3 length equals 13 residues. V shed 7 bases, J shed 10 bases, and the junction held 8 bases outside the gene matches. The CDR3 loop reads CSARLAGAWEQFF. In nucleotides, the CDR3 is TGCAGCGCAAGACTAGCGGGAGCGTGGGAGCAGTTCTTC.

CDR3 coding DNA: TGTGCCAGCAGCCCAAGGACAGGAAAGGCGGGGATTCACGGAGATACGCAGTATTTT. It codes for CASSPRTGKAGIHGDTQYF. The chain couples TRBV6-2 or TRBV6-3 to TRBJ2-3; possibly TRBD1 for D (7 bases). The V and J ends lost 6 bases and 5 bases respectively, with 30 bases between them. The CDR3 has 19 amino acids. Germline lookup yields CDR1 MNHEY and CDR2 SVGEGT.

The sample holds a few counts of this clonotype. Here the CDR3 reads CASSSTGLAVYNEQFF. For the CDR3, the DNA is TGTGCCAGCAGTTCCACGGGACTAGCGGTTTACAATGAGCAGTTCTTC. The chain links TRBV6-5 to TRBJ2-1; 11 bases line up with TRBD2. Germline CDR1 is MNHEY and CDR2 is SVGAGI. The CDR3 is made up of 16 amino acids. Trimming removed 4 bases from V and 4 bases from J; junction bases left unmatched: 6.